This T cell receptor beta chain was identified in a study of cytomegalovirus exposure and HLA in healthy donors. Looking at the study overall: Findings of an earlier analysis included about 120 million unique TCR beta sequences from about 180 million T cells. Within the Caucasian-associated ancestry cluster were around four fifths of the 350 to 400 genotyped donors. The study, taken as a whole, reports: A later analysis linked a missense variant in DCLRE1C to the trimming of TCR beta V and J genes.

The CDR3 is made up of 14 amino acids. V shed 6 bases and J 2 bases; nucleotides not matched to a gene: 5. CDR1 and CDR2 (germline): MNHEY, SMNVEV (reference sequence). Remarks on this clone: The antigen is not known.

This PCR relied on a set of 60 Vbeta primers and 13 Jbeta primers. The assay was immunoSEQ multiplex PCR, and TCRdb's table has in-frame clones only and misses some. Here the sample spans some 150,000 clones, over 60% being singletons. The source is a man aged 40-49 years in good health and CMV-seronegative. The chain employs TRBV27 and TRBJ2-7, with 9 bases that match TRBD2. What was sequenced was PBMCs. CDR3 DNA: TGTGCCAGCAGCACTAGCGGGCCTACCTACGAGCAGTACTTC. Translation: CASSTSGPTYEQYF.